Listed here are 8 T cell receptor beta chains from one sample, sequenced in a study of T cell responses to AZD1222 COVID-19 vaccine (TCRdb year 2021). To prepare the library, the immunoSEQ multiplex PCR assay was applied. TCRdb carries this immuneACCESS record with in-frame sequences only. Its versions omit some clonotypes, under half of them owing to an unresolved V gene in the studies checked, with the rest unexplained. The sample yields roughly 86,000 clones; less than 85% were counted once. Roughly 5% of the sample is held by the ten biggest clonotypes. Reading the label with the study, this specimen's time point is: about 28 days (+/-7) after the second vaccine dose. The material was peripheral blood, obtained 28 days after the second AZD1222 dose. Every receptor here comes from an adult who received the AZD1222 COVID-19 vaccine.

This sequence joins TRBV19 and TRBJ2-7, with unresolved D. CDR3 length: 14 residues. Germline CDR1 is LNHDA and CDR2 is SQIVND (reference sequence). Trimming stripped 0 bases from V and 3 bases from J, with 9 bases between. The CDR3 DNA reads TGTGCCAGTAGTATAGAGGCTGGGGACTACGAGCAGTACTTC. It codes for CASSIEAGDYEQYF.

The rearrangement joins TRBV2 to TRBJ1-1; D is unresolved. V was pared by 5 bases and J by 1 base, with 11 bases between. Looked up from germline, CDR1 is SNHLY and CDR2 is FYNNEI. CDR3 length equals 14 residues. The CDR3: CASSPQGGNTEAFF. The CDR3 nucleotides read TGTGCCAGCAGTCCCCAAGGTGGGAACACTGAAGCTTTCTTT.

This rearrangement joins TRBV5-1 to TRBJ2-7; D gene unclear. The CDR3 runs to 11 residues. In germline, CDR1 is SGHRS, CDR2 YFSETQ. Trimming shortened V by 2 bases and J by 3 bases, and 3 bases separated the two germline ends. CDR3 residues: CASSFNYEQYF. The DNA for the CDR3 is TGCGCCAGCAGCTTTAACTACGAGCAGTACTTC. Filled out from reference TRBV5-1 and TRBJ2-7, the complete variable domain reads KAGVTQTPRYLIKTRGQQVTLSCSPISGHRSVSWYQQTPGQGLQFLFEYFSETQRNKGNFPGRFSGRQFSNSRSEMNVSTLELGDSALYLCASSFNYEQYFGPGTRLTVT.

The chain is built from TRBV6-1 and TRBJ1-1, with 10 bases lining up with TRBD1. V shed 2 bases, J shed 10 bases, and the junction held 13 bases outside the gene matches. The germline V gene encodes CDR1 MNHNS and CDR2 SASEGT. CDR3 size: 16 residues. CDR3 protein: CASSERGGTGVSVAFF. In nucleotides, the CDR3 is TGTGCCAGCAGTGAAAGGGGGGGGACAGGGGTTTCGGTAGCTTTCTTT.

The chain couples TRBV18 to TRBJ1-4; D is uncertain. This CDR3 is 15 amino acids long. Trimming stripped 1 base from V and 7 bases from J, with 13 bases between. Germline V gives CDR1 KGHSH, CDR2 LQKENI. CDR3 sequence (DNA): TGTGCCAGCTCACCACTGAGGAGCGAGAGTGAAAAACTGTTTTTT. Translated: CASSPLRSESEKLFF.

The V gene is TRBV7-3, the J gene TRBJ2-7; 8 bases fit TRBD2. This CDR3 is 14 amino acids long. J was trimmed by 7 bases and V by 3 bases; bases with no gene match: 8. From germline, CDR1 is SGHTA and CDR2 FQGTGA. The CDR3 sequence: CASSFSGGTREQYF. Here the CDR3 DNA reads TGTGCCAGCAGCTTTAGTGGAGGGACTAGGGAGCAGTACTTC.

This rearrangement joins TRBV2 to TRBJ1-2, with TRBD1 as a possible D gene (6 bases). The germline V gene encodes CDR1 SNHLY and CDR2 FYNNEI. The CDR3 has 17 residues. V lost 7 bases and J 2 bases, leaving 23 bases between the germline ends. The CDR3 here is CASNPPPGGAGNYGYTF. In DNA form, the CDR3 reads TGTGCCAGCAACCCTCCCCCGGGGGGGGCAGGAAACTATGGCTACACCTTC.

DNA of the CDR3: TGTGCCAGCAGTGCGGGGGGAAATAACTACGAGCAGTACTTC. It specifies CASSAGGNNYEQYF. The rearrangement joins TRBV2 to TRBJ2-7; 7 nucleotides agree with TRBD2. V shed 4 bases and J 3 bases; nucleotides not matched to a gene: 6. The CDR3 spans 14 residues. Looked up from germline, CDR1 is SNHLY and CDR2 is FYNNEI.